These T cell receptor beta chains were read from a single sample in a study of T cell responses to AZD1222 COVID-19 vaccine. The method was immunoSEQ multiplex PCR; TCRdb's version includes in-frame clones alone and lacks a portion of them. The sample includes approximately 100,000 clones, 85% to 90% of them seen just once. Source: peripheral blood, taken on day 0 of AZD1222 vaccination. These receptors all come from an adult in good health. Each CDR3 is given with its conserved first and last residue. D genes are given only for firm matches. Some rows mark clone size as missing; the rest say once, few, many or name a class of expanded clone.

D gene,clone size,V gene,J gene,CDR3 DNA,CDR3 protein
-,-,TRBV6-4,TRBJ2-3,TGTGCCAGCAGATGGACCTCTAGCACAGATACGCAGTATTTT,CASRWTSSTDTQYF
-,-,TRBV5-1,TRBJ1-5,TGCGCCAGCAGCCCCCTGTCCCTTAATCAGCCCCAGCATTTT,CASSPLSLNQPQHF
-,-,TRBV6-5,TRBJ1-2,TGTGCCAGCAGTTACGGGGGGGTAGATGGCTACACCTTC,CASSYGGVDGYTF
-,-,TRBV6-5,TRBJ1-6,TGTGCCAGCAGTTACGGGGGCAGGGGTGATTCACCCCTCCACTTT,CASSYGGRGDSPLHF
-,-,TRBV10-1,TRBJ1-1,TGCGCCAGCAGTGTACAGAAGAATATGAGAACTGAAGCTTTCTTT,CASSVQKNMRTEAFF
-,-,TRBV15,TRBJ1-3,TGTGCCACCAGCAGAGTGACAAGCAGCTCTGGAAACACCATATATTTT,CATSRVTSSSGNTIYF
-,-,TRBV12-5,TRBJ2-7,TGTGCTAGTGGTCTTCGGCGACAGGGACTCTACGAGCAGTACTTC,CASGLRRQGLYEQYF
TRBD2,-,TRBV4-2,TRBJ2-5,TGTGCCAGCAGCCAAGATTTGCTAGCGGGACAGACCCAGTACTTC,CASSQDLLAGQTQYF
-,-,TRBV11-2,TRBJ2-7,TGTGCCAGCAGCTTCACCTCGCAGGGGAGCGAGCAGTACTTC,CASSFTSQGSEQYF
TRBD1,-,TRBV6-5,TRBJ1-1,TGTGCCAGCAGCTATTTGGGACAGGGGGACACTGAAGCTTTCTTT,CASSYLGQGDTEAFF
TRBD2,-,TRBV9,TRBJ2-7,TGTGCCAGCAGCTCCTCTAGCGGGAGGGCCGAAGAGCAGTACTTC,CASSSSSGRAEEQYF
-,-,TRBV7-2,TRBJ2-5,TGTGCCAGCAGCTTAGGTGGTAGGACCCAGTACTTC,CASSLGGRTQYF
-,-,TRBV20-1,TRBJ2-1,TGCAGTGCTAGTCCACCCCGGGCGGGACCCTACAATGAGCAGTTCTTC,CSASPPRAGPYNEQFF
-,-,TRBV2,TRBJ1-2,TGTGCCAGCAGTGAATCGGGATCTAACTATGGCTACACCTTC,CASSESGSNYGYTF
-,-,TRBV5-1,TRBJ1-3,TGCGCCAGCAGCTTGGGGTTCGACGTCGGGGGAAACACCATATATTTT,CASSLGFDVGGNTIYF
-,-,TRBV5-1,TRBJ2-7,TGCGCCAGCAGCTTGACCAGCACCAGCTCCTACGAGCAGTACTTC,CASSLTSTSSYEQYF
-,once,TRBV19,TRBJ1-1,TGTGCCAGTAGTATAGGGCACGGAAAGAACACTGAAGCTTTCTTT,CASSIGHGKNTEAFF
-,-,TRBV5-8,TRBJ1-6,TGTGCCAGCAGCTTGATCAGCTCCTATAATTCACCCCTCCACTTT,CASSLISSYNSPLHF
-,once,TRBV12-3/TRBV12-4,TRBJ2-1,TGTGCCAGCCGGGGAAGAGGAAATGAGCAGTTCTTC,CASRGRGNEQFF
TRBD2,-,TRBV4-3,TRBJ2-1,TGCGCCAGCAGCCAAGGGGCCAGCGGGGCGCACAATGAGCAGTTCTTC,CASSQGASGAHNEQFF
-,-,TRBV24-1,TRBJ2-5,TGTGCCACCAGTGATTTGGGGAGTCGTGTAGAGACCCAGTACTTC,CATSDLGSRVETQYF
-,once,TRBV19,TRBJ1-1,TGTGCCAGTAGTATTGGGGGGGCCGCTGAAGCTTTCTTT,CASSIGGAAEAFF
-,once,TRBV19,TRBJ1-5,TGTGCCAGTAGTCTGGGACCGGCTCAGCCCCAGCATTTT,CASSLGPAQPQHF
-,-,TRBV19,TRBJ2-7,TGTGCCAGTAGTATGGGGTGGGCAAGGGGCTCCTACGAGCAGTACTTC,CASSMGWARGSYEQYF
TRBD2,once,TRBV6-4,TRBJ2-3,TGTGCCAGCAGTGACAGCGGGAGTAGATCAGATACGCAGTATTTT,CASSDSGSRSDTQYF
-,-,TRBV18,TRBJ2-2,TGTGCCAGCTCTCGACAAACGGTCGGGGAGCTGTTTTTT,CASSRQTVGELFF
-,-,TRBV6-5,TRBJ2-4,TGTGCCAGCAGCCAAGGGAGGGCCAAAAACATTCAGTACTTC,CASSQGRAKNIQYF
-,once,TRBV21-1,TRBJ2-5,TGTGCCAGCAGCAAAGCTCGGGGGCCAGACCAAGAGACCCAGTACTTC,CASSKARGPDQETQYF
-,-,TRBV5-1,TRBJ1-4,TGCGCCAGCAGCTTGGGTACCTGGGAGGGCCGGGCTGAAAAACTGTTTTTT,CASSLGTWEGRAEKLFF
-,-,TRBV10-3,TRBJ1-2,TGTGCCATCAGTGAGTCGAATATCGTGGACAGCTATGGCTACACCTTC,CAISESNIVDSYGYTF
-,-,TRBV27,TRBJ1-4,TGTGCCAGCAGTCCCAGGGGACGAGAAAAACTGTTTTTT,CASSPRGREKLFF
TRBD1,-,TRBV29-1,TRBJ1-5,TGCAGCGTTCGAGGGGACAGAGATCAGCCCCAGCATTTT,CSVRGDRDQPQHF
TRBD1,-,TRBV7-9,TRBJ2-1,TGTGCCAGCAGCTGGACAGGGAAAGACTACAATGAGCAGTTCTTC,CASSWTGKDYNEQFF
-,-,TRBV2,TRBJ1-6,TGTGCCAGCAGGGACTGGGACATCTATAATTCACCCCTCCACTTT,CASRDWDIYNSPLHF
-,-,TRBV6-2/TRBV6-3,TRBJ1-1,TGTGCCAGCAGTTTGGGCGTCACTGAAGCTTTCTTT,CASSLGVTEAFF
-,-,TRBV4-1,TRBJ1-2,TGCGCCAGCAGCCAAGGACACCGAAACTATGGCTACACCTTC,CASSQGHRNYGYTF
TRBD1,few,TRBV19,TRBJ1-5,TGTGCCAGCAGGGCCGGGACAGGGGGAATTAGCAATCAGCCCCAGCATTTT,CASRAGTGGISNQPQHF
TRBD1,-,TRBV7-8,TRBJ1-1,TGTGCCAGCAGCTTAGGTAGGCGGGACAGACCGAACACTGAAGCTTTCTTT,CASSLGRRDRPNTEAFF
TRBD2,-,TRBV7-2,TRBJ2-1,TGTGCCAGCAGCCCTACCGGGACTAGCGGGCACAATGAGCAGTTCTTC,CASSPTGTSGHNEQFF
-,-,TRBV24-1,TRBJ2-2,TGTGCCACCTCGAAGGGAAGAACCGGGGAGCTGTTTTTT,CATSKGRTGELFF
-,-,TRBV6-2/TRBV6-3,TRBJ2-7,TGTGCCAGCAGTGGCTCGGGACGAGGGACTTTACGAGGGCAGTACTTC,CASSGSGRGTLRGQYF
-,-,TRBV9,TRBJ2-2,TGTGCCAGCAGCGTATTCACCGGGGAGCTGTTTTTT,CASSVFTGELFF
TRBD1,-,TRBV19,TRBJ2-5,TGTGCCAGTAGGCCTGACAGGGCCCTACAAGAGACCCAGTACTTC,CASRPDRALQETQYF
-,-,TRBV7-2,TRBJ2-5,TGTGCCAGCAGCTTAGCGAACGGAAACCAAGAGACCCAGTACTTC,CASSLANGNQETQYF
TRBD1,-,TRBV28,TRBJ1-2,TGTGCCAGCAGCCCTCGGGACAGGTCTAGCTACACCTTC,CASSPRDRSSYTF
-,few,TRBV19,TRBJ2-2,TGTGCCAGTATACGCCGTAGCTCGGGCACCGGGGAGCTGTTTTTT,CASIRRSSGTGELFF
-,-,TRBV7-3,TRBJ2-3,TGTGCCAGCAGCTTATGGTCCGGGCGCACAGATACGCAGTATTTT,CASSLWSGRTDTQYF
TRBD1,-,TRBV5-5,TRBJ1-2,TGTGCCAGCAGCCCTACAGGGGGCAGGGGCTACACCTTC,CASSPTGGRGYTF
-,-,TRBV5-6,TRBJ1-2,TGTGCCAGCACGGAAAGGGTTCCCCGAAGCGGCTACACCTTC,CASTERVPRSGYTF
-,-,TRBV10-1,TRBJ2-7,TGCGCCAGCAAAGAGTACCAGCACGGCTGGTTAGAGCAGTACTTC,CASKEYQHGWLEQYF
-,-,TRBV5-1,TRBJ2-7,TGCGCCAGCAGCGCGGGACAGAGCTCCTACGAGCAGTACTTC,CASSAGQSSYEQYF
-,-,TRBV4-1,TRBJ2-5,TGCGCCAGCAGCCAAGGACAGCTACTCCAAGAGACCCAGTACTTC,CASSQGQLLQETQYF
-,once,TRBV30,TRBJ1-5,TGTGCCTGGAGTGTCCAACAAGATCAGCGGCCCCAGCATTTT,CAWSVQQDQRPQHF
-,-,TRBV18,TRBJ2-2,TGTGCCAGCTCACCCAACGGGAGTGGGGAGCTGTTTTTT,CASSPNGSGELFF
TRBD2,-,TRBV6-5,TRBJ2-7,TGTGCCAGCAGTTTCGGACTAGCGGCCCACTACGAGCAGTACTTC,CASSFGLAAHYEQYF
TRBD2,-,TRBV28,TRBJ2-7,TGTGCCCTCGGGCTAGCGGGCTCCTACGAGCAGTACTTC,CALGLAGSYEQYF
TRBD1,-,TRBV5-6,TRBJ2-5,TGTGCCAGCAGCCCCGCAGGGGGCCAAGAGACCCAGTACTTC,CASSPAGGQETQYF
TRBD2,-,TRBV19,TRBJ2-1,TGTGCCAGTAGTGATTCTAGCGGGGTCTACAATGAGCAGTTCTTC,CASSDSSGVYNEQFF
-,-,TRBV2,TRBJ2-7,TGTGCCAGCAGTGCCCCGTTGAGGGACGAGCAGTACTTC,CASSAPLRDEQYF
-,-,TRBV6-6,TRBJ2-6,TGTGCCAGCAGTTACTGGGGTGCTGGGGCCAACGTCCTGACTTTC,CASSYWGAGANVLTF